These 30 T cell receptor beta chains share one sample of origin, sequenced in a study of T-cell reconstitution after alpha-beta-depleted transplantation in children. This sample's TCRbeta library carried unique molecular identifier barcodes. TCRdb re-analysed the PCR reads in MiXCR, keeping a single row per CDR3 protein. The sample records about 230,000 distinct CDR3 sequences, roughly 10% being singletons. This specimen was PBMCs from the stem cell graft donor, taken from the stem cell graft. The source of these receptors is a human donor who donated a stem cell graft to a child with acute lymphoblastic leukemia.

This clonotype was picked up many times. This chain links TRBV7-2 with TRBJ1-4; D possibly corresponds to TRBD1 (6 bases). The CDR3 loop spans 15 amino acids. The V and J ends lost 5 bases and 7 bases respectively, with 17 bases between them. Germline assignment: CDR1 SGHTA and CDR2 FQGNSA. The CDR3 DNA reads TGTGCCAGCAGCCAAGGGGGTGAAAGAGCTGAAAAACTGTTTTTT. It is translated as CASSQGGERAEKLFF.

There are a few counts of this clonotype. In nucleotides, the CDR3 is TGTGCCACCAGCAGAGTGACCAGTTCCTACGAGCAGTACTTC. Translating gives CATSRVTSSYEQYF. This sequence joins TRBV15 and TRBJ2-7; D gene ambiguous. V dropped 1 base and J dropped 1 base, with 8 bases sitting between them. Germline V gene sequence: CDR1 LNHNV, CDR2 YYDKDF (reference sequence). The CDR3 covers 14 residues.

This clonotype was picked up many times. The chain has TRBV2 and TRBJ1-1; the D is unclear. CDR1 and CDR2 (germline): SNHLY, FYNNEI. This CDR3 spans 12 amino acids. Trimming removed 6 bases at V and 0 bases at J, with 5 bases between. DNA for the CDR3: TGTGCCAGCAGGGACCTGAACACTGAAGCTTTCTTT. Protein sequence: CASRDLNTEAFF.

This clonotype has ten or more counts. The V call is TRBV27, the J call TRBJ2-2, with 13 bases identical to TRBD2. J was trimmed by 3 bases and V by 7 bases; bases with no gene match: 5. Germline CDR1 reads MNHEY; CDR2 reads SMNVEV (reference sequence). The CDR3 loop spans 16 amino acids. In DNA, the CDR3 is TGTGCCAGCAAAGGACTAGCGGGGGTTCACACCGGGGAGCTGTTTTTT. Translated: CASKGLAGVHTGELFF.

This clonotype was seen at least ten times. The chain employs TRBV7-8 and TRBJ1-1; 7 nucleotides match TRBD1. The germline gives CDR1 SGHVS, CDR2 FQNEAQ. After removal of 5 bases from V and 12 bases from J, the junction contained 12 bases not matched to a gene. The CDR3 runs 13 residues. As DNA, the CDR3 is TGTGCCAGCAGCCAAGACAGGGCTCGGGTGTCTTTCTTT. Its protein is CASSQDRARVSFF.

Comments on this clonotype: A much larger clone differs by one base, so this may be a read error. V is TRBV3-1 and J is TRBJ1-4; 7 bases match TRBD1. The CDR3 loop spans 14 amino acids. Germline assignment: CDR1 LGHDT and CDR2 YNNKEL (reference sequence). For the CDR3, the DNA is TGTACCAGCAGTTGGGACAGCAGGAATGAAAAACTGTTTTTT. As protein: CTSSWDSRNEKLFF.

CDR3 sequence: CASSLNGRLYEQYF. CDR3 bases: TGTGCCAGCAGCTTAAACGGGAGGCTCTACGAGCAGTACTTC. This chain links TRBV7-7 with TRBJ2-7; TRBD2 agrees at 7 bases. Trimming removed 2 bases from V and 3 bases from J; junction bases left unmatched: 4. The CDR3 is 14 residues long. Germline CDR1 is SSHAT and CDR2 is FNYEAQ (reference sequence).

The table lists this clonotype with many counts. The genes are TRBV5-4 and TRBJ1-1; D is ambiguous. The CDR3 loop spans 14 amino acids. The V gene's germline CDR1 is SGHNT and CDR2 YYREEE (reference sequence). V gave up 0 bases and J gave up 3 bases, with 9 bases separating them. Here the CDR3 reads CASSLVQIDTEAFF. CDR3 DNA sequence: TGTGCCAGCAGCTTGGTACAGATCGACACTGAAGCTTTCTTT. Looking up the rest from reference TRBV5-4 and TRBJ1-1 gives the full variable domain: ETGVTQSPTHLIKTRGQQVTLRCSSQSGHNTVSWYQQALGQGPQFIFQYYREEENGRGNFPPRFSGLQFPNYSSELNVNALELDDSALYLCASSLVQIDTEAFFGQGTRLTVV.

This clonotype is classed as medium-sized. The J gene is TRBJ1-1, the V gene TRBV2; D remains ambiguous. V shed 7 bases and J shed 3 bases, with 15 bases lying between them. The CDR3 is 14 amino acids. Germline CDR1 and CDR2: SNHLY and FYNNEI. In nucleotides, the CDR3 is TGTGCCAGCACTAACCGCGAAGGTTACACTGAAGCTTTCTTT. This translates into CASTNREGYTEAFF.

V and J are TRBV5-1 and TRBJ2-7; D unclear. Trimming took off 0 bases at V and 1 base at J, with 8 bases between the two ends. The germline CDR1 and CDR2 sequences are SGHRS and YFSETQ. The length of the CDR3 is 14 residues. In DNA, the CDR3 is TGCGCCAGCAGCTTGGTTGGTCTTTCCTACGAGCAGTACTTC. It translates to CASSLVGLSYEQYF.

In its sample, this clonotype was seen many times. V is TRBV6-5 and J is TRBJ2-2; 8 bases fit TRBD2. Trimming took 6 bases from V and 4 from J; bases not matched to a gene: 10. CDR1 is MNHEY and CDR2 is SVGAGI in the germline V gene. The CDR3 has 16 residues. This CDR3 is CASSTFRGGGTGELFF. CDR3 in DNA: TGTGCCAGCAGCACCTTTCGGGGGGGAGGCACCGGGGAGCTGTTTTTT.

This clonotype showed up many times. The chain combines TRBV5-5 with TRBJ2-4; D is unclear. The length of the CDR3 is 11 residues. The germline V gene has CDR1 SGHKS and CDR2 YYEKEE (reference sequence). With 0 bases removed from V and 8 bases from J, the gap between germline ends came to 3 bases. CDR3 sequence: CASSLDHIQYF. CDR3 bases: TGTGCCAGCAGCTTGGACCACATTCAGTACTTC.

This clonotype occurred many times. The DNA of the CDR3 is TGCGCCAGCAGCCTCCGAGTGGAAAATTATGGCTACACCTTC. Translation gives CASSLRVENYGYTF. The chain is built from TRBV4-1 and TRBJ1-2; D unresolved. CDR1 MGHRA and CDR2 YSYEKL come from the germline V gene. V was trimmed by 4 bases and J by 5 bases, leaving 14 bases between them. This CDR3 region has 14 residues.

This clonotype was counted at least ten times. The J gene is TRBJ2-3, the V gene TRBV20-1; a weak D match, TRBD2 (6 bases). V was trimmed by 1 base and J by 8 bases, leaving 10 bases between them. The CDR3 is 12 residues long. The V gene's germline CDR1 is DFQATT and CDR2 SNEGSKA (reference sequence). The CDR3 DNA reads as TGCAGTGCTAGAGCTCAACTAGCTACGCAGTATTTT. Amino acids: CSARAQLATQYF.

This clonotype was observed a handful of times. The CDR3 nucleotides read TGTGCCAGCAGCGTAGTGGGGGCGGTCGATGAAAAACTGTTTTTT. This gives the protein CASSVVGAVDEKLFF. The V and J genes are TRBV7-8 and TRBJ1-4; D possibly corresponds to TRBD1 (6 bases). V lost 5 bases, J lost 6 bases, and 16 bases lay in between. The CDR3 contains 15 residues. CDR1 is SGHVS, CDR2 FQNEAQ, per germline.

The rearrangement uses TRBV10-1 and TRBJ2-7; no clear D. Germline V gene data show CDR1 as WNHNN and CDR2 as SYGVQD (reference sequence). This CDR3 region has 11 residues. Trimming shortened V by 6 bases and J by 4 bases, and 7 bases separated the two germline ends. CDR3 sequence: CASRDGYEQYF. The CDR3 DNA follows: TGCGCCAGCAGGGACGGTTACGAGCAGTACTTC.

This clonotype occurred a few times. J is TRBJ2-5 and V is TRBV20-1, with D uncertain. CDR1 is DFQATT, CDR2 SNEGSKA, per germline (reference sequence). Deletions cut 5 bases from V and 5 bases from J, with 9 bases between. The CDR3 runs 11 residues. The chain's CDR3 is CSALTFETQYF. The CDR3 DNA sequence: TGCAGTGCTCTAACATTCGAGACCCAGTACTTC.

This clonotype was detected many times. This chain uses TRBV20-1 with TRBJ1-5; 8 bases line up with TRBD1. The germline CDR1 and CDR2 sequences are DFQATT and SNEGSKA (reference sequence). This CDR3 has 14 residues. V gave up 3 bases and J gave up 5 bases; unmatched junction bases: 6. CDR3 nucleotides: TGCAGTGCTAGCACAGGGGGGGCACATCAGCCCCAGCATTTT. Residues: CSASTGGAHQPQHF.

The CDR3 spells CASSFAGLAGELFF. In nucleotides, the CDR3 is TGTGCCAGCAGTTTTGCAGGGTTGGCCGGGGAGCTGTTTTTT. The rearrangement links TRBV27 to TRBJ2-2; D is possibly TRBD1 (5 bases). CDR1 and CDR2 (germline): MNHEY, SMNVEV (reference sequence). V lost 3 bases to trimming and J lost 6 bases, with 11 bases between them. This CDR3 is built from 14 residues.

The chain couples TRBV5-1 to TRBJ1-1; the D gene is possibly TRBD1 (6 bases). CDR1 SGHRS and CDR2 YFSETQ come from the germline V gene. The CDR3 consists of 14 residues. V was clipped by 4 bases and J by 0 bases, with 10 bases between them. Written as DNA, the CDR3 is TGCGCCAGCAGCGCCCAGGGGATGAACACTGAAGCTTTCTTT. Translation gives CASSAQGMNTEAFF.

The gene calls are TRBV20-1 and TRBJ1-4, with TRBD1 as a possible D gene (6 bases). Germline-derived CDR1 and CDR2 are DFQATT and SNEGSKA (reference sequence). V was shortened by 6 bases and J by 3 bases, with 20 bases between the two germline ends. This CDR3 spans 16 amino acids. The CDR3, as DNA: TGCAGTGCCGAAGCGATGGGGGGGGCTGCTAATGAAAAACTGTTTTTT. The encoded protein is CSAEAMGGAANEKLFF.

A few counts support this clonotype. This sequence joins TRBV10-3 and TRBJ2-1; TRBD1 matches at 8 bases. Germline V gene data show CDR1 as ENHRY and CDR2 as SYGVKD. The CDR3 length is 15 residues. Trimming removed 8 bases from V and 5 bases from J; junction bases left unmatched: 11. DNA for the CDR3: TGTGCCATCGATTCCGGACAGGGTGTCCACAATGAGCAGTTCTTC. Translating it yields CAIDSGQGVHNEQFF.

This clonotype was seen many times. The chain is built from TRBV6-2 or TRBV6-3 and TRBJ1-1, with 8 bases lining up with TRBD1. Trimming at V came to 11 bases and at J to 0 bases, leaving 5 bases not matched to a gene. Germline V gene sequence: CDR1 MNHEY, CDR2 SVGEGT. The length of the CDR3 is 13 residues. CDR3 coding DNA: TGTGCCGCCCAGGGGGCACTGAACACTGAAGCTTTCTTT. Amino acid sequence: CAAQGALNTEAFF.

This chain connects TRBV13 to TRBJ2-7, with D perhaps matching TRBD1 (6 bases). Deletions cut 5 bases from V and 2 bases from J, with 13 bases between. This CDR3 spans 14 amino acids. The germline CDR1 and CDR2 sequences are PRHDT and FYEKMQ (reference sequence). CDR3 DNA sequence: TGTGCCAGCAGCCCTAAGACAGGAGCCTACGAGCAGTACTTC. Translating it yields CASSPKTGAYEQYF. Supplemented by reference TRBV13 and TRBJ2-7, the full variable domain reads AAGVIQSPRHLIKEKRETATLKCYPIPRHDTVYWYQQGPGQDPQFLISFYEKMQSDKGSIPDRFSAQQFSDYHSELNMSSLELGDSALYFCASSPKTGAYEQYFGPGTRLTVT.

This clonotype was seen more than once but under ten times. This rearrangement joins TRBV4-3 to TRBJ2-2, with TRBD1 matching 11 bases. CDR1 is LGHNA, CDR2 YSLEER, per germline. This CDR3 is built from 18 residues. V was clipped by 4 bases and J by 5 bases; unmatched bases: 12. The DNA for the CDR3 is TGCGCCAGCAGCCCCAATGGCGGGACAGGGGGTTCGACCGGGGAGCTGTTTTTT. Amino acid sequence: CASSPNGGTGGSTGELFF.

This clonotype was detected ten times or more. As DNA, the CDR3 is TGTGCCAGCAGGGCGGGGGTCACAGATACGCAGTATTTT. Translating it yields CASRAGVTDTQYF. The chain uses TRBV13 and TRBJ2-3, with 7 nucleotides matching TRBD2. Germline V gene data show CDR1 as PRHDT and CDR2 as FYEKMQ (reference sequence). The CDR3 consists of 13 residues. Losses at the gene ends were 6 bases for V and 2 bases for J; bases not matched to a gene: 2.

This clonotype was recorded many times. The V and J genes are TRBV29-1 and TRBJ1-1; TRBD1 might be the D (5 bases). CDR3 length equals 15 residues. Trimming shortened V by 5 bases and J by 1 base, and 17 bases separated the two germline ends. Germline V lookup: CDR1 SQVTM, CDR2 ANQGSEA. Here the CDR3 DNA reads TGCAGCGTTTTGGGCCTCGGGGGATGGAACACTGAAGCTTTCTTT. Its protein product is CSVLGLGGWNTEAFF. Complete variable domain (other parts from reference TRBV29-1 and TRBJ1-1): SAVISQKPSRDICQRGTSLTIQCQVDSQVTMMFWYRQQPGQSLTLIATANQGSEATYESGFVIDKFPISRPNLTFSTLTVSNMSPEDSSIYLCSVLGLGGWNTEAFFGQGTRLTVV.

The rearrangement uses TRBV15 and TRBJ1-2, with D perhaps TRBD1 (6 bases). V was cut by 0 bases and J by 2 bases, with 10 bases left in between. Germline-derived CDR1 and CDR2 are LNHNV and YYDKDF (reference sequence). The CDR3 contains 15 residues. This CDR3 reads CATSRDSTGNYGYTF. The CDR3 DNA sequence: TGTGCCACCAGCAGAGACAGCACAGGGAACTATGGCTACACCTTC.

Comments on this clonotype: Without the conserved terminal phenylalanine or tryptophan, this CDR3 likely stems from a read error. This chain links TRBV20-1 with TRBJ1-1; TRBD1 matches 7 bases. This CDR3 spans 13 amino acids. The germline V gene encodes CDR1 DFQATT and CDR2 SNEGSKA (reference sequence). Unmatched junction bases numbered 6, after V lost 3 bases and J lost 5 bases. The CDR3 here is CSARDDRETEAFY. CDR3 sequence (DNA): TGCAGTGCTAGGGATGACAGGGAAACTGAAGCTTTCTAT.

The genes are TRBV5-1 and TRBJ1-3, with D possibly being TRBD1 (5 bases). This CDR3 has 14 residues. Germline V gene data show CDR1 as SGHRS and CDR2 as YFSETQ. V was shortened by 0 bases and J by 4 bases, with 8 bases between the two germline ends. Here the CDR3 reads CASSLDRMGNTIYF. The CDR3 nucleotides are TGCGCCAGCAGCTTGGACAGGATGGGAAACACCATATATTTT.